This TCR beta chain is drawn from a study of OX40 agonist ivuxolimab in advanced cancers. General study points: CD4+ T cells averaged fewer expanded clones than CD8+ T cells.

Details on this clone: Its antigen is unknown.

Here immunoSEQ multiplex PCR was the method, and the copy in TCRdb shows in-frame clones only, minus some. The sample has 35,000 to 50,000 clones, roughly 86% seen once. CDR1 and CDR2 (germline): MNHNS, SASEGT. The CDR3 has 14 residues. V lost 6 bases to trimming and J lost 1 base, with 12 bases between them. The specimen comprised CD4+ or CD8+ T cells sorted from blood, sampled in a trial of the OX40 agonist ivuxolimab. This receptor was identified in an adult with an advanced solid tumor such as melanoma, head and neck, liver or kidney cancer. The V gene is TRBV6-1, the J gene TRBJ2-5; D not certain. In DNA, the CDR3 is TGTGCCAGCAGCACCGGACCGACCCAAGAGACCCAGTACTTC. Translated: CASSTGPTQETQYF.